Presented here are 9 T cell receptor beta chains from one specimen sequenced in a study of cytomegalovirus exposure and HLA in healthy donors. Only in-frame clones appear in the TCRdb table, and some are missing; sequencing was by immunoSEQ multiplex PCR. The table lists about 260,000 clones, less than 95% of them singletons. Sequenced sample: PBMCs. The receptors here all came from a woman aged 25 to 39 in good health and CMV-seronegative.

This clone has only one observation. The chain links TRBV5-1 to TRBJ2-7, with 7 nucleotides matching TRBD1. With 4 bases clipped from V and 3 bases from J, the junction kept 7 bases outside the gene matches. CDR3 length equals 14 residues. Germline V gene data show CDR1 as SGHRS and CDR2 as YFSETQ. CDR3 residues: CASSTRQGNYEQYF. The DNA of the CDR3 is TGCGCCAGCAGCACCCGACAGGGAAACTACGAGCAGTACTTC.

This clone was seen repeatedly, ten times or more. The rearrangement joins TRBV18 to TRBJ1-2; 7 positions agree with TRBD1. CDR3 length: 15 amino acids. J lost 5 bases, V lost 2 bases, and 8 bases had no gene match. The germline V gene has CDR1 KGHSH and CDR2 LQKENI. This CDR3 reads CASSPTRQGQYGYTF. CDR3 coding DNA: TGTGCCAGCTCACCAACTAGACAGGGTCAATATGGCTACACCTTC.

The chain combines TRBV11-2 with TRBJ2-1; 9 bases line up with TRBD2. The CDR3 runs to 15 residues. Losses at the gene ends were 2 bases for V and 10 bases for J; bases not matched to a gene: 9. Germline-derived CDR1 and CDR2 are SGHAT and FQNNGV. This CDR3 reads CASSLKSASGVEQFF. The CDR3 DNA sequence: TGTGCCAGCAGCTTAAAGTCGGCTAGCGGGGTAGAGCAGTTCTTC.

This chain uses TRBV19 with TRBJ2-7; the match to TRBD1 covers 9 bases. The CDR3 extends over 13 amino acids. The junction had 5 bases not matched to a gene; V was cut back by 5 bases and J by 6 bases. The germline CDR1 and CDR2 sequences are LNHDA and SQIVND (reference sequence). The CDR3 sequence is CASSYGTGSEQYF. The CDR3 DNA sequence: TGTGCCAGTAGTTACGGGACAGGGTCCGAGCAGTACTTC.

CDR3: CASTPDRGSTDTQYF. The CDR3 region has the DNA TGCGCCAGCACACCCGACAGGGGAAGCACAGATACGCAGTATTTT. The chain carries TRBV4-3 and TRBJ2-3, with 8 bases matching TRBD1. The germline V gene encodes CDR1 LGHNA and CDR2 YSLEER. This CDR3 region has 15 residues. Losses at the gene ends were 7 bases for V and 0 bases for J; bases not matched to a gene: 6.

The CDR3 loop is CASSQDRWQSSYNEQFF. The CDR3 DNA follows: TGCGCCAGCAGCCAAGATCGTTGGCAGAGCTCCTACAATGAGCAGTTCTTC. This chain joins TRBV4-3 and TRBJ2-1; D is uncertain. V lost 0 bases to trimming and J lost 0 bases, with 12 bases between them. The CDR3 spans 17 residues. Germline CDR1 reads LGHNA; CDR2 reads YSLEER.

The chain employs TRBV19 and TRBJ1-2; TRBD1 matches 10 bases. The germline V gene encodes CDR1 LNHDA and CDR2 SQIVND (reference sequence). V shed 11 bases, J shed 4 bases, and the junction held 4 bases outside the gene matches. CDR3 length: 12 residues. The CDR3 protein is CASRTGGYGYTF. For the CDR3, the DNA is TGTGCCTCGAGGACAGGGGGCTATGGCTACACCTTC.

This chain links TRBV15 with TRBJ2-5; tentatively, D is TRBD1 or TRBD2 (5 bases each). Trimming cost V 0 bases and J 3 bases, with 14 bases left between them. Germline V CDR1 and CDR2: LNHNV, YYDKDF (reference sequence). The CDR3 consists of 16 residues. DNA of the CDR3: TGTGCCACCAGCAGAGATCGTGGGGGTGGGGAAGAGACCCAGTACTTC. Its protein product is CATSRDRGGGEETQYF.

This chain uses TRBV5-1 with TRBJ1-2; 9 positions agree with TRBD1. CDR3 size: 15 residues. The J segment lost 4 bases and the V segment lost 3 bases, leaving 7 bases of the junction unmatched. Germline values: CDR1 SGHRS, CDR2 YFSETQ. The CDR3 loop is CASSSNRGPGYGYTF. The CDR3, as DNA: TGCGCCAGCAGCTCGAACAGGGGGCCTGGCTATGGCTACACCTTC. The full variable domain, its missing parts supplied by reference TRBV5-1 and TRBJ1-2, is KAGVTQTPRYLIKTRGQQVTLSCSPISGHRSVSWYQQTPGQGLQFLFEYFSETQRNKGNFPGRFSGRQFSNSRSEMNVSTLELGDSALYLCASSSNRGPGYGYTFGSGTRLTVV.